The 25 T cell receptor beta chains given below trace back to one sample, sequenced in a study of Ad26.COV2.S vaccination and SARS-CoV-2 variants. Regarding treatment: around 19 received Ad26.COV2.S at low or high dose, single or two shots; 5 received placebo; per-sample allocation not given. Collection of the samples took place on day 63 after the first injection of vaccine or placebo. The repertoire was sequenced with immunoSEQ multiplex PCR; TCRdb's copy has only in-frame clones and lacks some. The data show around 310,000 clones, roughly 88% seen once. The specimen comprised peripheral blood, sampled in a trial of Ad26.COV2.S vaccine versus placebo. All receptors derive from a person aged 18-65 years who received the Ad26.COV2.S COVID-19 vaccine or a placebo.

This clone was seen just once. The chain recombines TRBV10-2 with TRBJ2-4, with D perhaps TRBD1 (6 bases). Germline V gene sequence: CDR1 WSHSY, CDR2 SAAADI. V lost 8 bases and J 6 bases, leaving 17 bases between the germline ends. The CDR3 sequence is 14 residues long. For the CDR3, the DNA is TGCGCCAGCCTCCCCACGCGAGGGGGAAACATTCAGTACTTC. This gives the protein CASLPTRGGNIQYF.

The chain links TRBV13 to TRBJ1-2; TRBD1 matches 9 bases. The CDR3 has 17 residues. J was trimmed by 6 bases and V by 2 bases; bases with no gene match: 13. Germline assignment: CDR1 PRHDT and CDR2 FYEKMQ (reference sequence). The DNA for the CDR3 is TGTGCCAGCAGCTTATATCGGTCGACAGGGGGAGGAAATGGCTACACCTTC. It yields the protein CASSLYRSTGGGNGYTF.

This chain links TRBV5-6 with TRBJ2-2; TRBD2 is a possible D gene (5 bases). Germline V lookup: CDR1 SGHDT, CDR2 YYEEEE. Trimming shortened V by 1 base and J by 2 bases, and 9 bases separated the two germline ends. The CDR3 runs to 15 residues. The CDR3 loop is CASSLWLANTGELFF. CDR3 sequence (DNA): TGTGCCAGCAGCTTGTGGCTAGCCAACACCGGGGAGCTGTTTTTT.

J is TRBJ1-1 and V is TRBV7-8; no firm D call. The CDR3 extends over 15 amino acids. V was shortened by 5 bases and J by 2 bases, with 15 bases between the two germline ends. Looked up from germline, CDR1 is SGHVS and CDR2 is FQNEAQ. The DNA for the CDR3 is TGTGCCAGCAGCGCTTTCACGGGATCCAACACTGAAGCTTTCTTT. The encoded protein is CASSAFTGSNTEAFF. Using reference TRBV7-8 and TRBJ1-1 for the parts outside the CDR3, the full variable domain is GAGVSQSPRYKVAKRGQDVALRCDPISGHVSLFWYQQALGQGPEFLTYFQNEAQLDKSGLPSDRFFAERPEGSVSTLKIQRTQQEDSAVYLCASSAFTGSNTEAFFGQGTRLTVV.

The V gene is TRBV5-6, the J gene TRBJ2-7, with unresolved D. With 0 bases removed from V and 6 bases from J, the gap between germline ends came to 13 bases. Germline CDR1 reads SGHDT; CDR2 reads YYEEEE. The CDR3 length is 14 residues. CDR3 amino acids: CASSLAGEVSEQYF. DNA of the CDR3: TGTGCCAGCAGCTTGGCCGGTGAGGTTTCCGAGCAGTACTTC.

This clone occurred once. The rearrangement uses TRBV7-9 and TRBJ1-1; perhaps TRBD1 as D (5 bases). CDR3 length: 11 residues. Trimming stripped 11 bases from V and 6 bases from J, with 13 bases between. In germline, CDR1 is SEHNR, CDR2 FQNEAQ (reference sequence). The CDR3 loop reads CAAGGGAEAFF. The CDR3 DNA reads TGTGCCGCGGGGGGAGGGGCTGAAGCTTTCTTT.

V is TRBV6-5 and J is TRBJ1-2, with D possibly being TRBD1 (5 bases). The V end was cut by 8 bases, the J end by 8 bases, with 15 bases between. CDR3 length equals 12 residues. The germline gives CDR1 MNHEY, CDR2 SVGAGI. The CDR3: CASLNSQGGYTF. Here the CDR3 DNA reads TGTGCCAGCCTAAATAGCCAGGGAGGCTACACCTTC.

The chain joins TRBV19 to TRBJ1-5; 8 nucleotides align to TRBD1. CDR3 length equals 13 residues. CDR1 and CDR2 (germline): LNHDA, SQIVND (reference sequence). Trimming removed 9 bases from V and 5 bases from J; junction bases left unmatched: 6. In DNA, the CDR3 is TGTGCCAGCCTCGGACAGGGCCATCAGCCCCAGCATTTT. Its translation is CASLGQGHQPQHF. Using reference TRBV19 and TRBJ1-5 for the parts outside the CDR3, the full variable domain is DGGITQSPKYLFRKEGQNVTLSCEQNLNHDAMYWYRQDPGQGLRLIYYSQIVNDFQKGDIAEGYSVSREKKESFPLTVTSAQKNPTAFYLCASLGQGHQPQHFGDGTRLSIL.

This chain joins TRBV5-1 and TRBJ2-7; TRBD1 aligns across 11 bases. The CDR3 has 15 residues. Germline assignment: CDR1 SGHRS and CDR2 YFSETQ. V dropped 4 bases and J dropped 4; count of bases not matched to a gene: 7. The CDR3 is CASSPQGQGAYEQYF. The CDR3 DNA sequence: TGCGCCAGCAGCCCCCAAGGACAGGGGGCTTACGAGCAGTACTTC.

The rearrangement links TRBV19 to TRBJ1-2, with TRBD1 identical over 9 bases. From germline, CDR1 is LNHDA and CDR2 SQIVND (reference sequence). The CDR3 contains 14 residues. After removal of 3 bases from V and 6 bases from J, the junction contained 5 bases not matched to a gene. For the CDR3, the DNA is TGTGCCAGTAGTATTCCCGGGACAGGGCATGGCTACACCTTC. It yields the protein CASSIPGTGHGYTF.

The J gene is TRBJ2-1, the V gene TRBV20-1; D gene ambiguous. Germline V lookup: CDR1 DFQATT, CDR2 SNEGSKA (reference sequence). This CDR3 has 15 residues. Deletions cut 3 bases from V and 5 bases from J, with 17 bases between. DNA for the CDR3: TGCAGTGCTAGTAAGAAGCCCGGTAGGGACAATGAGCAGTTCTTC. Amino acids: CSASKKPGRDNEQFF.

The chain links TRBV4-1 to TRBJ1-1; TRBD1 is a possible D gene (5 bases). Germline-derived CDR1 and CDR2 are MGHRA and YSYEKL. V was shortened by 4 bases and J by 6 bases, with 21 bases between the two germline ends. This CDR3 spans 16 amino acids. CDR3 sequence reads: CASSPSPVGGSSEAFF. CDR3 coding DNA: TGCGCCAGCAGCCCTAGCCCTGTCGGGGGTAGCTCTGAAGCTTTCTTT.

The CDR3 loop reads CASSPGPTDTQYF. CDR3 nucleotide sequence: TGTGCCAGCAGCCCCGGACCTACAGATACGCAGTATTTT. The chain carries TRBV7-6 and TRBJ2-3, with D hard to call. This CDR3 comprises 13 residues. The ends were cut back, 5 bases at V and 3 bases at J, with 9 bases in the middle. The germline V gene encodes CDR1 SGHVS and CDR2 FNYEAQ.

The V gene is TRBV9, the J gene TRBJ1-4, with D possibly being TRBD1 (5 bases). Germline loops: CDR1 SGDLS, CDR2 YYNGEE. This CDR3 contains 15 residues. V dropped 4 bases and J dropped 0 bases, with 10 bases sitting between them. CDR3 protein: CASSNRGTTNEKLFF. Here the CDR3 DNA reads TGTGCCAGCAGCAATAGGGGAACAACTAATGAAAAACTGTTTTTT.

The rearrangement links TRBV19 to TRBJ1-2; D ambiguous. The CDR3 is made up of 12 amino acids. V was cut by 7 bases and J by 1 base, with 7 bases left in between. Germline CDR1 and CDR2: LNHDA and SQIVND (reference sequence). In nucleotides, the CDR3 is TGTGCCAGTACTGCCGGTAACTATGGCTACACCTTC. Its translation is CASTAGNYGYTF.

The chain joins TRBV7-2 to TRBJ2-7; 11 positions match TRBD2. This CDR3 region has 16 residues. After removal of 5 bases from V and 7 bases from J, the junction contained 13 bases not matched to a gene. The germline gives CDR1 SGHTA, CDR2 FQGNSA. In DNA, the CDR3 is TGTGCCAGCAGCGCGGCAGGGTTAGCGGGGGGGCTTGAGCAGTACTTC. This sequence encodes CASSAAGLAGGLEQYF. The complete variable domain, with remaining parts taken from reference TRBV7-2 and TRBJ2-7, reads GAGVSQSPSNKVTEKGKDVELRCDPISGHTALYWYRQSLGQGLEFLIYFQGNSAPDKSGLPSDRFSAERTGGSVSTLTIQRTQQEDSAVYLCASSAAGLAGGLEQYFGPGTRLTVT.

The rearrangement joins TRBV10-2 to TRBJ1-5, with TRBD1 matching 7 bases. CDR3 length: 15 residues. The V segment lost 10 bases and the J segment 5 bases; nucleotides outside the gene matches: 14. Germline V lookup: CDR1 WSHSY, CDR2 SAAADI. The CDR3 here is CATHPFDRDHQPQHF. The CDR3 DNA reads as TGCGCCACCCACCCCTTTGACAGGGATCATCAGCCCCAGCATTTT.

V and J are TRBV6-4 and TRBJ2-1, with 8 bases aligning to TRBD2. V was clipped by 1 base and J by 4 bases; unmatched bases: 6. Germline-derived CDR1 and CDR2 are MRHNA and SNTAGT. This CDR3 comprises 16 residues. CDR3 region: CASSDYSGVDYNEQFF. CDR3 coding DNA: TGTGCCAGCAGTGACTATAGCGGGGTCGATTACAATGAGCAGTTCTTC.

This chain joins TRBV18 and TRBJ2-1; D remains unclear. The CDR3 runs 13 residues. Trimming pared 0 bases from V and 4 bases from J, leaving 4 bases between. Looked up from germline, CDR1 is KGHSH and CDR2 is LQKENI. The CDR3: CASSPPGYNEQFF. Here the CDR3 DNA reads TGTGCCAGCTCACCACCAGGGTACAATGAGCAGTTCTTC.

In its sample, this clone was seen a few times. V usage is TRBV7-2 and J usage is TRBJ2-7; D might be TRBD2 (6 bases). Germline V CDR1 and CDR2: SGHTA, FQGNSA. The ends were cut back, 2 bases at V and 0 bases at J, with 17 bases in the middle. This CDR3 has 17 amino acids. The CDR3 reads CASSLPARGSSSYEQYF. In DNA, the CDR3 is TGTGCCAGCAGCTTACCCGCTCGGGGGTCCAGCTCCTACGAGCAGTACTTC.

This sequence joins TRBV7-2 and TRBJ2-3; TRBD1 agrees at 7 bases. This CDR3 region has 13 residues. After removal of 8 bases from V and 6 bases from J, the junction contained 8 bases not matched to a gene. CDR1 and CDR2 (germline): SGHTA, FQGNSA. The CDR3 spells CASSSEGADTQYF. CDR3 sequence (DNA): TGTGCCAGCTCCTCAGAGGGGGCCGATACGCAGTATTTT. Complete variable domain (other parts from reference TRBV7-2 and TRBJ2-3): GAGVSQSPSNKVTEKGKDVELRCDPISGHTALYWYRQSLGQGLEFLIYFQGNSAPDKSGLPSDRFSAERTGGSVSTLTIQRTQQEDSAVYLCASSSEGADTQYFGPGTRLTVL.

The V and J genes are TRBV19 and TRBJ2-1, with a possible D match to TRBD2 (5 bases). The CDR3 totals 14 residues. Germline-derived CDR1 and CDR2 are LNHDA and SQIVND (reference sequence). The V and J ends lost 1 base and 3 bases respectively, with 7 bases between them. The CDR3 reads CASSIAGNYNEQFF. In DNA, the CDR3 is TGTGCCAGTAGTATAGCGGGAAACTACAATGAGCAGTTCTTC.

This sequence joins TRBV10-3 and TRBJ2-1; possible D gene TRBD2, 6 bases. CDR1 is ENHRY, CDR2 SYGVKD, per germline. The CDR3 consists of 15 residues. The V end lost 3 bases, the J end lost 9 bases, and 18 bases lay between the germline ends. As DNA, the CDR3 is TGTGCCATCAGTGAAAAGGCGGGAAGTAGCGGTGAGCAGTTCTTC. Translation gives CAISEKAGSSGEQFF.

The rearrangement uses TRBV6-1 and TRBJ1-1, with D uncertain. V lost 1 base to trimming and J lost 3 bases, with 6 bases between them. The CDR3 consists of 13 residues. Germline V gene lookup returns CDR1 MNHNS and CDR2 SASEGT. In nucleotides, the CDR3 is TGTGCCAGCAGTGAAGGAAGGGACACTGAAGCTTTCTTT. Its translation is CASSEGRDTEAFF.

J is TRBJ1-5 and V is TRBV28, with unresolved D. The CDR3 runs 13 residues. Germline V gene sequence: CDR1 MDHEN, CDR2 SYDVKM. V was trimmed by 6 bases and J by 5 bases, leaving 11 bases between them. CDR3: CASRGLGDQPQHF. The CDR3 region has the DNA TGTGCCAGCAGGGGTTTAGGTGATCAGCCCCAGCATTTT.